This T cell receptor (beta chain) was identified in a study of CD8 T cells in Susac syndrome. Overall study results and limits: Within Susac syndrome CD4+ T cell repertoires, clonal expansion was not evident.

The authors reverse transcribed 0.5 to 1 ug RNA with random hexamers. MiXCR, applied by TCRdb to the immunoSEQ multiplex PCR reads, yields one record per CDR3 protein. This sample carries about 140,000 distinct CDR3 sequences, 95% of them seen once, and the ten largest clones take roughly 0.14%. The sequenced target, TCR beta, came from blood CD8+ and CD4+ T cells. Fulfillment of recently defined diagnostic criteria for definite or probable disease was shown by the patients with Susac syndrome. V lost 6 bases, J lost 6 bases, and 1 base stayed unmatched. The CDR3 spans 12 residues. A remark on this clonotype: Its antigen is still unknown.

The chain uses TRBV12-3 or TRBV12-4 and TRBJ1-2; TRBD1 agrees at 10 bases. The receptor was isolated from a human donor with Susac syndrome. The sample consisted of CD4+ T cells from PBMCs. The CDR3 protein is CASSGTGDGYTF. The CDR3 DNA sequence: TGTGCCAGCAGCGGGACAGGGGATGGCTACACCTTC.